The entry that follows covers one TCR beta chain sequence. This entry comes from a study of blood T cell repertoires in COVID-19. Some clones are missing from TCRdb's copy, which holds only in-frame ones; the method was immunoSEQ multiplex PCR. This sample carries about 120,000 clones, 75% to 85% of them seen once, and the ten largest clones take about an eighth. The CDR3 has 12 residues. The V and J ends lost 6 bases and 12 bases, in that order; junction bases with no gene match: 5. CDR1 is MNHEY and CDR2 is SVGAGI in the germline V gene. This sequence originates from a human donor in a cohort sampled during active COVID-19. The chain carries TRBV6-5 and TRBJ2-2; 9 positions match TRBD1. The sequencing sample was made of peripheral blood. The CDR3 DNA is TGTGCCAGCAGACGACAGGGGGAGAAGCTGTTTTTT. Encoded protein: CASRRQGEKLFF.